The 6 T cell receptor beta chains listed next were all sequenced from one sample in a study of blood T cell repertoires in COVID-19 (dated by TCRdb to 2018 to 2020). Library generation was performed with the immunoSEQ multiplex PCR assay. Here the immuneACCESS table is served through TCRdb, limited to in-frame sequences with V and J called. Missing clones are a known gap in these copies; in checked studies unresolved V genes cover under half, and the rest lacks a known reason. Across this sample there are 250,000 to 300,000 clones, with about nine tenths seen only once. Together, the top ten hold 1.9% of the sample. The sample was PBMCs or T cells enriched from blood (not recorded which). The origin of the receptors is a woman aged 55 to 70 who had recovered from COVID-19.

The chain recombines TRBV6-5 with TRBJ1-5; a possible D gene is TRBD1 (5 bases). V lost 10 bases, J lost 2 bases, and 15 bases lay in between. Germline assignment: CDR1 MNHEY and CDR2 SVGAGI. CDR3 length equals 14 residues. CDR3: CATTPGGGNQPQHF. The CDR3 region has the DNA TGTGCCACCACACCGGGGGGGGGCAATCAGCCCCAGCATTTT.

V usage is TRBV6-5 and J usage is TRBJ2-1, with D possibly TRBD2 on 5 matching bases. Germline V gene sequence: CDR1 MNHEY, CDR2 SVGAGI. Trimming shortened V by 4 bases and J by 1 base, and 14 bases separated the two germline ends. This CDR3 contains 16 residues. The CDR3 sequence: CASSSQGLESYNEQFF. The CDR3 coding sequence is TGTGCCAGCAGTTCCCAAGGACTGGAATCCTACAATGAGCAGTTCTTC.

A single count supports this clone. The J gene is TRBJ1-6, the V gene TRBV6-5, with D unresolved. CDR1 is MNHEY, CDR2 SVGAGI, per germline. Trimming took 6 bases from V and 9 from J, leaving 15 bases between them. The length of the CDR3 is 14 residues. The CDR3 spells CASRWESGISPLHF. The CDR3 DNA reads TGTGCCAGCAGATGGGAGTCGGGAATTTCACCCCTCCACTTT.

This chain links TRBV25-1 with TRBJ2-3; a possible D gene is TRBD2 (5 bases). Looked up from germline, CDR1 is MGHDK and CDR2 is SYGVNS. This CDR3 contains 15 residues. Trimming removed 5 bases from V and 0 bases from J, with 12 bases in between. The CDR3 reads CASSRAAASTDTQYF. The CDR3 DNA reads as TGTGCCAGCAGTCGGGCAGCGGCGAGCACAGATACGCAGTATTTT.

This sequence joins TRBV5-1 and TRBJ2-1, with D possibly matching TRBD2 (5 bases). V lost 3 bases to trimming and J lost 3 bases, with 13 bases between them. Germline CDR1 and CDR2: SGHRS and YFSETQ. There are 15 residues in the CDR3. The CDR3 reads CASSSGGPIYNEQFF. In DNA, the CDR3 is TGCGCCAGCAGCTCGGGCGGGCCGATCTACAATGAGCAGTTCTTC.

This clone was observed a few times. V usage is TRBV5-1 and J usage is TRBJ2-1; TRBD2 matches 7 bases. Trimming took 2 bases from V and 3 from J; bases not matched to a gene: 8. CDR3 length: 16 amino acids. The germline V gene encodes CDR1 SGHRS and CDR2 YFSETQ. This CDR3 reads CASSLPSGTYYNEQFF. CDR3 coding DNA: TGCGCCAGCAGCTTACCAAGCGGGACCTACTACAATGAGCAGTTCTTC.